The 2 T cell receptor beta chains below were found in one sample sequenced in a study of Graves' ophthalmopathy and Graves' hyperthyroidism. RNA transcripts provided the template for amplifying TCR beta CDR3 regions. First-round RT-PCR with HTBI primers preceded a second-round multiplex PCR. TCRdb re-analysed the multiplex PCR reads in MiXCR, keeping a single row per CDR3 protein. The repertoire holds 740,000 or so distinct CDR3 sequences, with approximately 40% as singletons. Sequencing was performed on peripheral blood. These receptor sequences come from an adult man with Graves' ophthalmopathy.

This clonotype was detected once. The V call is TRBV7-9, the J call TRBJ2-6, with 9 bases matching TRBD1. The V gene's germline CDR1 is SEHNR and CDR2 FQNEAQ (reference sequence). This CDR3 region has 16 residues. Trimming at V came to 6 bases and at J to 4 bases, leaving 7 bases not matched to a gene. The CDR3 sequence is CASRPQGAYGANVLTF. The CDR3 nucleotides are TGTGCCAGCAGACCACAGGGGGCGTACGGGGCCAACGTCCTGACTTTC.

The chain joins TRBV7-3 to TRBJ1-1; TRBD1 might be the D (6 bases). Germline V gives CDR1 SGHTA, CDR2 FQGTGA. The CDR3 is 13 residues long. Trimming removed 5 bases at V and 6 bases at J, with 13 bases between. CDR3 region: CASSQQGLPEAFF. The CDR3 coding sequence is TGTGCCAGCAGCCAACAGGGACTCCCTGAAGCTTTCTTT. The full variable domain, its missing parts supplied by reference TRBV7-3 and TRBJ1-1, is GAGVSQTPSNKVTEKGKYVELRCDPISGHTALYWYRQSLGQGPEFLIYFQGTGAADDSGLPNDRFFAVRPEGSVSTLKIQRTERGDSAVYLCASSQQGLPEAFFGQGTRLTVV.